This T cell receptor beta chain was sequenced for a study of patients and donors after allogeneic stem cell transplantation. MiXCR was run by TCRdb on the RT-PCR reads, yielding one entry per CDR3 protein. The data contain approximately 140,000 distinct CDR3 sequences, roughly 35% of them singletons. The J segment lost 6 bases and the V segment lost 0 bases, leaving 9 bases of the junction unmatched. The CDR3 spans 17 residues. The chain recombines TRBV12-3 or TRBV12-4 with TRBJ2-2; 8 nucleotides line up with TRBD2. The sequencing sample was made of blood, either unsorted or a sorted T cell fraction (not recorded which). The sequence came from a human donor who was either an allogeneic HSCT recipient or a stem cell or donor lymphocyte infusion donor (not recorded which). It is not recorded whose cells these are; they may come from a transplant donor. The CDR3 loop reads CASSLAHAGGRAGELFF. In DNA form, the CDR3 reads TGTGCCAGCAGTTTAGCACACGCGGGGGGCCGCGCCGGGGAGCTGTTTTTT.